Sequencing of this T cell receptor beta chain was carried out in a study of beta chain features in type 1 diabetes. The CDR3 totals 14 residues. Germline V gives CDR1 LGHNA, CDR2 YSLEER. The V end was cut by 4 bases, the J end by 6 bases, with 13 bases between. Concerning this clone itself: As yet, its antigen is unknown.

TCRB transcripts that were expressed got sequenced, as all of the isolated RNA had been reverse transcribed. Deep immunoSEQ sequencing covered naive, central memory and regulatory T cell samples. TCRdb keeps only in-frame clones here, not all; method: immunoSEQ multiplex PCR. The sample includes roughly 450,000 clones, approximately 13% of them seen just once. Study results and caveats: It was among patients, rather than healthy donors, that naive, central memory and Treg TCRB repertoires appeared more similar. PCR might preferentially amplify shorter templates, equally in patients and controls.

V usage is TRBV4-3 and J usage is TRBJ1-5; D is ambiguous. Material: naive CD4+ T cells from blood. The sequence was obtained from a young man in good health. Here the CDR3 reads CASSLHRGLQPQHF. Here the CDR3 DNA reads TGCGCCAGCAGCCTCCATCGCGGACTTCAGCCCCAGCATTTT.